This T cell receptor (beta chain) was observed in a study of cytomegalovirus exposure and HLA in healthy donors. Study observations and caveats: Researchers reported that a few CMV-associated chains were confirmed in vitro as CMV antigen-specific. Prediction of most subjects' HLA-A and HLA-B alleles by TCR beta sequences was reportedly accurate. Indistinguishable V segments such as TRBV6-2 and TRBV6-3 were excluded.

Researchers ran the PCR with 60 Vbeta and 13 Jbeta primers. Method: immunoSEQ multiplex PCR; TCRdb's copy keeps in-frame clones and lacks some. The sample shows about 170,000 clones, approximately 80% of them seen only once. Note on this clone: Its antigen is unknown.

The CDR3 loop spans 14 amino acids. Per the germline V gene, CDR1 is SEHNR and CDR2 is FQNEAQ (reference sequence). With V trimmed by 8 bases and J by 6 bases, 2 bases remained unmatched. The clonotype comes from a boy aged 2-9 years in good health and CMV-seronegative. V usage is TRBV7-9 and J usage is TRBJ2-2; 14 bases align to TRBD2. The source material was PBMCs. The chain's CDR3 is CASSTSGGAGELFF. In nucleotides, the CDR3 is TGTGCCAGCTCGACTAGCGGGGGGGCCGGGGAGCTGTTTTTT. Full variable domain (remainder filled in from reference TRBV7-9 and TRBJ2-2): DTGVSQNPRHKITKRGQNVTFRCDPISEHNRLYWYRQTLGQGPEFLTYFQNEAQLEKSRLLSDRFSAERPKGSFSTLEIQRTEQGDSAMYLCASSTSGGAGELFFGEGSRLTVL.